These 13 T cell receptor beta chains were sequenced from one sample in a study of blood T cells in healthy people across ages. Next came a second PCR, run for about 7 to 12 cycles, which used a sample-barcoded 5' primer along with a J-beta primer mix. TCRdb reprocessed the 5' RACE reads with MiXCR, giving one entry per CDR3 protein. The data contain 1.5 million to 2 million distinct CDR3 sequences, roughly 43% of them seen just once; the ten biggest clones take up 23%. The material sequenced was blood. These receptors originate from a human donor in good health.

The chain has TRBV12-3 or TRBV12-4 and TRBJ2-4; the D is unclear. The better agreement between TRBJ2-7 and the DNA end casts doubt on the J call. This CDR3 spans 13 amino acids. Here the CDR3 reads CASSGRPSYEQYF. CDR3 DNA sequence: TGTGCCAGCAGCGGCCGACCCTCCTACGAGCAGTACTTC.

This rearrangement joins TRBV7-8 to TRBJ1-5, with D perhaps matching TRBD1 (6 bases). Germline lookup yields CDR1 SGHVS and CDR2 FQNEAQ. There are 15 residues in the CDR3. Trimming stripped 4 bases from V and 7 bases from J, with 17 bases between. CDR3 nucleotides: TGTGCCAGCAGCTATAGGGGGGTAGGTGAACAGCCCCAGCATTTT. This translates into CASSYRGVGEQPQHF.

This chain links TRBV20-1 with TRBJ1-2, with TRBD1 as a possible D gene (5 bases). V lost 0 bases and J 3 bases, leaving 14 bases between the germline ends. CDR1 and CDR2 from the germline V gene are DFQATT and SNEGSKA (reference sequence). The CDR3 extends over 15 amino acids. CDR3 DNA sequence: TGCAGTGCTAGAGATAGAGACACAGGTTACTATGGCTACACCTTC. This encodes CSARDRDTGYYGYTF.

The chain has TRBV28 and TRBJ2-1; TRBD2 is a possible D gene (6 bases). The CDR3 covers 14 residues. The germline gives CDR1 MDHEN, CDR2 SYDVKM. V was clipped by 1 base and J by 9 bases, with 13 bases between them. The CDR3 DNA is TGTGCCAGCAGTTTATCCAGACTAGGGAGTGAGCAGTTCTTC. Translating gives CASSLSRLGSEQFF.

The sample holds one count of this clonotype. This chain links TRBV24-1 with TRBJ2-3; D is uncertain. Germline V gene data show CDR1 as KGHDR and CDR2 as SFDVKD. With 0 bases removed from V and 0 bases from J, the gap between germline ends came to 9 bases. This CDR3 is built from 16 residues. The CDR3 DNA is TGTGCCACCAGTGATTTGAATTGGGGTAGCACAGATACGCAGTATTTT. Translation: CATSDLNWGSTDTQYF.

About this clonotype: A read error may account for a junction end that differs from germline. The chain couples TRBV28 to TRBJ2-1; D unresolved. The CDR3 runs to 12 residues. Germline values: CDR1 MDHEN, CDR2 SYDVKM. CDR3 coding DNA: TGCGCCAGCAGCTTCAGGTGGAATGAGCAGTTCTTC. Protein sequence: CASSFRWNEQFF.

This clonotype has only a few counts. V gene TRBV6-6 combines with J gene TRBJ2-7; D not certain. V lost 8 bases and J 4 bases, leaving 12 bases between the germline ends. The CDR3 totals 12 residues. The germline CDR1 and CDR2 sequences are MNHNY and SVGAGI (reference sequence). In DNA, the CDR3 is TGTGCCAGCGCTATCCTCTCGTACGAGCAGTACTTC. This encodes CASAILSYEQYF.

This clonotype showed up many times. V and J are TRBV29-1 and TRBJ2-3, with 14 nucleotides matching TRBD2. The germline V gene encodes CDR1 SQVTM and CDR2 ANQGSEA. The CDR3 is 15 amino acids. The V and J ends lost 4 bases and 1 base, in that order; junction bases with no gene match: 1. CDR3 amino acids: CSVAGLAGGTDTQYF. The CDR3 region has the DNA TGCAGCGTTGCGGGACTAGCGGGGGGCACAGATACGCAGTATTTT.

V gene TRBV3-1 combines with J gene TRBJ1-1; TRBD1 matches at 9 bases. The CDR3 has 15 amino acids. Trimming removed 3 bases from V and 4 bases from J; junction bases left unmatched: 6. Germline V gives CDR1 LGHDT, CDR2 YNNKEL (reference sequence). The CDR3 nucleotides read TGTGCCAGCAGCCAGCAAGACAGGGGGGCCACTGAAGCTTTCTTT. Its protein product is CASSQQDRGATEAFF.

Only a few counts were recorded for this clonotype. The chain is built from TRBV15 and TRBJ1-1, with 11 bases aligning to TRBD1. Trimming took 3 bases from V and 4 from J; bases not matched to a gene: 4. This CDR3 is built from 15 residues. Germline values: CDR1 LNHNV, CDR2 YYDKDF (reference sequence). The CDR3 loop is CATSSPGTGGTEAFF. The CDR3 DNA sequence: TGTGCCACCAGCAGTCCCGGGACAGGGGGCACTGAAGCTTTCTTT.

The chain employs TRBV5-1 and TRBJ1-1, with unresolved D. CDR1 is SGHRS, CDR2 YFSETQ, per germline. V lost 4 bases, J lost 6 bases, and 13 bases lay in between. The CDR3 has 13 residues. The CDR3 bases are TGCGCCAGCAGCCTCGAAGTGGGCCCTGAAGCTTTCTTT. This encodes CASSLEVGPEAFF.

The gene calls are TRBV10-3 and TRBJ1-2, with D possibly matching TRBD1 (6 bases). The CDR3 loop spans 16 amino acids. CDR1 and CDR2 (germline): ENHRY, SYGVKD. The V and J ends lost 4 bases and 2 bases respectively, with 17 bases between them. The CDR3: CAISGGTTGPNYGYTF. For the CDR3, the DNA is TGTGCCATCAGTGGTGGGACAACCGGCCCAAACTATGGCTACACCTTC.

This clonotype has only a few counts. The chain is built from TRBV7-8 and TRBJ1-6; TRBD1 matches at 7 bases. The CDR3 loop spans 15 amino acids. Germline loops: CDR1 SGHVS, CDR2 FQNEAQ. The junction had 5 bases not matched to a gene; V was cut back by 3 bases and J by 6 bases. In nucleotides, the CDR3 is TGTGCCAGCAGCTTGACCGGGACAGCTAATTCACCCCTCCACTTT. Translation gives CASSLTGTANSPLHF.